A single sample is the source of the 19 T cell receptor beta chains below, sequenced in a study of patients and donors after allogeneic stem cell transplantation. TCRdb passed the RT-PCR reads through MiXCR, listing each CDR3 protein once. Here the sample spans roughly 230,000 distinct CDR3 sequences, approximately 14% being singletons. The sequencing sample was made of blood, either unsorted or a sorted T cell fraction (not recorded which). All receptors come from a human donor who was either an allogeneic HSCT recipient or a stem cell or donor lymphocyte infusion donor (not recorded which). It is not recorded whose cells these are; they may come from a transplant donor.

This clonotype was seen a few times. This chain connects TRBV5-1 to TRBJ1-3; D is uncertain. The germline V gene encodes CDR1 SGHRS and CDR2 YFSETQ. The V and J ends lost 2 bases and 0 bases respectively, with 12 bases between them. The CDR3 consists of 16 residues. The CDR3 sequence is CASSFGKTASGNTIYF. The CDR3 DNA is TGCGCCAGCAGCTTTGGGAAGACCGCCTCTGGAAACACCATATATTTT.

This clonotype was detected many times. CDR3 protein: CSAPSGSTDTQYF. The CDR3 DNA reads TGCAGTGCCCCTAGCGGGAGCACAGATACGCAGTATTTT. This sequence joins TRBV20-1 and TRBJ2-3; TRBD2 matches 8 bases. CDR1 DFQATT and CDR2 SNEGSKA come from the germline V gene (reference sequence). The CDR3 runs to 13 residues. The V and J ends lost 6 bases and 0 bases, in that order; junction bases with no gene match: 2.

The gene calls are TRBV25-1 and TRBJ2-5; D remains unclear. This CDR3 is 14 amino acids long. Trimming stripped 5 bases from V and 5 bases from J, with 15 bases between. Germline V gene lookup returns CDR1 MGHDK and CDR2 SYGVNS. The DNA of the CDR3 is TGTGCCAGCAGTCTCCGGGCAGGTTCGGAGACCCAGTACTTC. It specifies CASSLRAGSETQYF.

The sample holds a few counts of this clonotype. This chain uses TRBV2 with TRBJ2-5; 8 bases agree with TRBD1. V lost 4 bases to trimming and J lost 6 bases; unmatched junction nucleotides: 4. The germline V gene has CDR1 SNHLY and CDR2 FYNNEI. The CDR3 runs 13 residues. CDR3: CASSGQGRQTQYF. Here the CDR3 DNA reads TGTGCCAGCAGTGGACAGGGGAGACAGACCCAGTACTTC.

This chain uses TRBV21-1 with TRBJ2-6; no DNA check was done on the table's D call, TRBD1. TRBV21-1 is a recognized pseudogene. This CDR3 spans 21 amino acids. DNA of the CDR3: TGTGCCAGCAGCAAAATCTATCTGGGACAGGGGAATCGATCTGGGGCCAACGTCCTGACTTTC. Protein product: CASSKIYLGQGNRSGANVLTF.

This clonotype has just a few counts. The chain carries TRBV4-1 and TRBJ2-5, with D possibly TRBD1 on 5 matching bases. Germline lookup yields CDR1 MGHRA and CDR2 YSYEKL. Trimming took 2 bases from V and 7 from J, leaving 20 bases between them. This CDR3 region has 16 residues. CDR3 protein: CASSQLDILSYGTQYF. For the CDR3, the DNA is TGCGCCAGCAGCCAATTGGACATTCTTTCGTACGGGACCCAGTACTTC.

This clonotype was picked up many times. The chain carries TRBV6-5 and TRBJ1-4, with TRBD1 matching 10 bases. The length of the CDR3 is 15 residues. The germline V gene has CDR1 MNHEY and CDR2 SVGAGI. V lost 4 bases and J lost 7; bases outside the gene matches: 6. The DNA of the CDR3 is TGTGCCAGCAGTTCCCAGACAGGGGGCAGTGAAAAACTGTTTTTT. It specifies CASSSQTGGSEKLFF.

This clonotype was counted at least ten times. J is TRBJ2-1 and V is TRBV2; 12 nucleotides line up with TRBD2. The CDR3 extends over 17 amino acids. Germline-derived CDR1 and CDR2 are SNHLY and FYNNEI. Trimming at V came to 2 bases and at J to 7 bases, leaving 9 bases not matched to a gene. As DNA, the CDR3 is TGTGCCAGCAGTGAACTCCCCACTAGCGGGGGGATGAATGAGCAGTTCTTC. This encodes CASSELPTSGGMNEQFF.

J is TRBJ1-1 and V is TRBV9; perhaps TRBD1 as D (5 bases). The CDR3 is 16 residues long. CDR1 and CDR2 (germline): SGDLS, YYNGEE. Trimming took 0 bases from V and 1 from J, leaving 13 bases between them. CDR3: CASSVAPQGGNTEAFF. CDR3 in DNA: TGTGCCAGCAGCGTAGCTCCCCAGGGCGGGAACACTGAAGCTTTCTTT.

This chain uses TRBV20-1 with TRBJ1-2; D uncertain. Germline-derived CDR1 and CDR2 are DFQATT and SNEGSKA (reference sequence). The CDR3 runs 13 residues. Trimming cost V 5 bases and J 2 bases, with 12 bases left between them. The CDR3 spells CSAAIQVNYGYTF. The CDR3 region has the DNA TGCAGTGCTGCAATTCAGGTGAACTATGGCTACACCTTC.

This chain joins TRBV5-1 and TRBJ2-5; 7 bases are a match to TRBD1. The germline CDR1 and CDR2 sequences are SGHRS and YFSETQ. CDR3 length equals 14 residues. V lost 2 bases to trimming and J lost 4 bases; unmatched junction nucleotides: 5. CDR3 in amino acids: CASSFTAGGETQYF. For the CDR3, the DNA is TGCGCCAGCAGCTTCACGGCAGGGGGAGAGACCCAGTACTTC.

V gene TRBV7-8 combines with J gene TRBJ1-5; TRBD1 aligns across 11 bases. V shed 3 bases and J 3 bases; nucleotides not matched to a gene: 1. Germline V gene sequence: CDR1 SGHVS, CDR2 FQNEAQ. The CDR3 runs to 15 residues. CDR3 nucleotide sequence: TGTGCCAGCAGCTTCGGACAGGGGGCCAATCAGCCCCAGCATTTT. Translation gives CASSFGQGANQPQHF.

This clonotype was detected many times. The chain has TRBV7-9 and TRBJ1-1; 7 positions agree with TRBD1. This CDR3 spans 14 amino acids. V lost 5 bases, J lost 11 bases, and 14 bases stayed unmatched. The germline gives CDR1 SEHNR, CDR2 FQNEAQ (reference sequence). The CDR3 reads CASSATDRLMGAFF. The CDR3 region has the DNA TGTGCCAGCAGCGCCACGGACAGGTTGATGGGGGCTTTCTTT.

In this sample, this clonotype turned up a few times. The V gene is TRBV12-3 or TRBV12-4, the J gene TRBJ1-4; D call uncertain. Trimming cost V 4 bases and J 7 bases, with 10 bases left between them. The CDR3 is 13 amino acids. The CDR3 loop reads CASSSSLGEKLFF. In nucleotides, the CDR3 is TGTGCCAGCAGTTCTTCACTCGGTGAAAAACTGTTTTTT.

This clonotype was seen many times. The chain links TRBV7-2 to TRBJ2-1, with 10 bases aligning to TRBD2. The CDR3 is 15 amino acids. V lost 6 bases and J lost 9; bases outside the gene matches: 11. Per the germline V gene, CDR1 is SGHTA and CDR2 is FQGNSA. CDR3 DNA sequence: TGTGCCAGCAGTAGAGCCCTAGCGGGAGTGGGTGAGCAGTTCTTC. It codes for CASSRALAGVGEQFF.

The sample holds many counts of this clonotype. The rearrangement links TRBV25-1 to TRBJ2-3, with 8 bases identical to TRBD2. The CDR3 loop spans 16 amino acids. Unmatched junction bases numbered 5, after V lost 1 base and J lost 2 bases. Germline V gives CDR1 MGHDK, CDR2 SYGVNS. CDR3 residues: CASSELIAGYTDTQYF. CDR3 nucleotides: TGTGCCAGCAGTGAATTAATAGCGGGGTACACAGATACGCAGTATTTT. Complete variable domain (other parts from reference TRBV25-1 and TRBJ2-3): EADIYQTPRYLVIGTGKKITLECSQTMGHDKMYWYQQDPGMELHLIHYSYGVNSTEKGDLSSESTVSRIRTEHFPLTLESARPSHTSQYLCASSELIAGYTDTQYFGPGTRLTVL.

The V and J genes are TRBV4-2 and TRBJ1-2; the D is unclear. Germline-derived CDR1 and CDR2 are LGHNA and YNFKEQ. The germline V and J ends were trimmed by 2 bases and 7 bases, with 20 bases remaining between them. The CDR3 consists of 16 residues. In nucleotides, the CDR3 is TGTGCCAGCAGCCAATTGGCCCGAAGCGCTTCGAGTGGCTACACCTTC. Protein sequence: CASSQLARSASSGYTF.

This clonotype was seen once. V usage is TRBV12-3 or TRBV12-4 and J usage is TRBJ2-7; D perhaps matches TRBD1 (5 bases). V was pared by 6 bases and J by 3 bases, with 15 bases between. This CDR3 is 14 amino acids long. CDR3 DNA sequence: TGTGCCAGCAGGGGTGGGGCTAACTTCTACGAGCAGTACTTC. This translates into CASRGGANFYEQYF.

This clonotype was counted a few times. The rearrangement joins TRBV4-2 to TRBJ2-1; TRBD2 matches at 7 bases. With V trimmed by 0 bases and J by 5 bases, 13 bases remained unmatched. CDR1 and CDR2 from the germline V gene are LGHNA and YNFKEQ. The CDR3 consists of 18 residues. CDR3 loop: CASSQDQVASGRNNEQFF. The CDR3 bases are TGTGCCAGCAGCCAAGATCAGGTGGCTAGCGGAAGGAACAATGAGCAGTTCTTC.